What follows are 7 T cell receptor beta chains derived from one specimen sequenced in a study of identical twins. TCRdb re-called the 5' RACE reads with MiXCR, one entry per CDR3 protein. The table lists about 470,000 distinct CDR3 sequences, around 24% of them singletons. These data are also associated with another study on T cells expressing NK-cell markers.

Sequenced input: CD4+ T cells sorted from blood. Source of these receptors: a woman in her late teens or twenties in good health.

The CDR3 spells CSARETGDTEAFF. CDR3 DNA sequence: TGCAGTGCTAGAGAGACTGGGGACACTGAAGCTTTCTTT. This chain uses TRBV20-1 with TRBJ1-1; D unclear. The V end was cut by 0 bases, the J end by 3 bases, with 8 bases between. CDR1 and CDR2 from the germline V gene are DFQATT and SNEGSKA (reference sequence). The CDR3 is 13 residues long.

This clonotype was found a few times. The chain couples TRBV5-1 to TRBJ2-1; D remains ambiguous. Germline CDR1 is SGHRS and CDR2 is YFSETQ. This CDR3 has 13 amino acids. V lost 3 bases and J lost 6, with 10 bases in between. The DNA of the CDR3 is TGCGCCAGCAGCTCCTCGTGGGGCAATGAGCAGTTCTTC. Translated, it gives CASSSSWGNEQFF.

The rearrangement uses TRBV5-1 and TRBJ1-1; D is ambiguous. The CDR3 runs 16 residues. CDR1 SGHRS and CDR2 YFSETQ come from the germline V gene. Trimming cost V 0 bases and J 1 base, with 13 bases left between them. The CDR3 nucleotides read TGCGCCAGCAGCTTGGCGGTCCGCGAAAAGAACACTGAAGCTTTCTTT. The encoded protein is CASSLAVREKNTEAFF.

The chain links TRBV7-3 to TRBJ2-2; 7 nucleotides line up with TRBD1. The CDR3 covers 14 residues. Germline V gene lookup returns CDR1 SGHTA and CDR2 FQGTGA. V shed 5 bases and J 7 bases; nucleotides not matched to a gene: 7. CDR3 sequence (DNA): TGTGCCAGCAGCCTGACAGGGTTGGGCGGGGAGCTGTTTTTT. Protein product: CASSLTGLGGELFF.

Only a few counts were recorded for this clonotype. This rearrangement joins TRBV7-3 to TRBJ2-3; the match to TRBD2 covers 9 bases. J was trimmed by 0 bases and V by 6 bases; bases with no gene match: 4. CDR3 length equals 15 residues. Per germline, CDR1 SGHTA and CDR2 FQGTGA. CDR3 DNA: TGTGCCAGCAGAGCTGCGGGGGGGAGCACAGATACGCAGTATTTT. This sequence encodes CASRAAGGSTDTQYF.

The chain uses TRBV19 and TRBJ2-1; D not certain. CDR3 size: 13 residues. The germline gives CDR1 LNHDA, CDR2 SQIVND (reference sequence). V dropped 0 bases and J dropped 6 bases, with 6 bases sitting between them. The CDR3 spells CASSIEPGNEQFF. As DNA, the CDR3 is TGTGCCAGTAGTATAGAACCGGGCAATGAGCAGTTCTTC.

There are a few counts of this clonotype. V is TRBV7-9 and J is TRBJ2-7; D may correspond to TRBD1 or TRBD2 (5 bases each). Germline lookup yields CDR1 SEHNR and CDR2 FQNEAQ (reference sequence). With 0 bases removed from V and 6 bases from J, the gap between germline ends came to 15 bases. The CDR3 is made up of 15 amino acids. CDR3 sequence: CASSLAGPNLGEQYF. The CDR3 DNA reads TGTGCCAGCAGCTTAGCGGGACCCAACTTGGGCGAGCAGTACTTC.